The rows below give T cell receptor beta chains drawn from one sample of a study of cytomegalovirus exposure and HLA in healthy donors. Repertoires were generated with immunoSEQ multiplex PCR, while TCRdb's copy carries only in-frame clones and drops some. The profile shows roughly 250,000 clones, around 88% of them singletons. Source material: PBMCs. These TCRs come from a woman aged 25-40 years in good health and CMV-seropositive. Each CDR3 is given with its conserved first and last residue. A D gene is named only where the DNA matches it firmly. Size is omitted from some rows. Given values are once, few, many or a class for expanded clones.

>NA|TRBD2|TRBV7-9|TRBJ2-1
TGTGCCAGCAGCTTAAAATGGACTAGCGGGAGTTACAATGAGCAGTTCTTC
CASSLKWTSGSYNEQFF
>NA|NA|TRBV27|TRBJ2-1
TGTGCCAGCTCATCCCCAATGCGCTCCTACAATGAGCAGTTCTTC
CASSSPMRSYNEQFF
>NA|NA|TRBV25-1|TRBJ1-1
TGTGCCAGCAGTGAATCAGGGAACACTGAAGCTTTCTTT
CASSESGNTEAFF
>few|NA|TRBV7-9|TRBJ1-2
TGTGCCAGCAGCCTCGGACAGCAAAGCTATGGCTACACCTTC
CASSLGQQSYGYTF
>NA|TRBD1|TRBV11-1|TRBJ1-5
TGTGCCAGCAGCCCTACCGGGACAGGGGGTCAGCCCCAGCATTTT
CASSPTGTGGQPQHF
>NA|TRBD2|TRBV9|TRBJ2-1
TGTGCCAGCAGCATCGGGGTAGCGGGAGAGAATGAGCAGTTCTTC
CASSIGVAGENEQFF
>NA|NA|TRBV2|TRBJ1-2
TGTGCCAGCAGCTTAACTTTCCAACCCCTTAACTATGGCTACACCTTC
CASSLTFQPLNYGYTF
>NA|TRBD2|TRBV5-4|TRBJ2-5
TGTGCCAGCAGCATAGGGACGGGAGGACGAGAGACCCAGTACTTC
CASSIGTGGRETQYF
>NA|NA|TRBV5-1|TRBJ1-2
TGCGCCAGCAGCTTGGGGCGGAGAATACTTACACGGGAGGGTGGCTACACCTTC
CASSLGRRILTREGGYTF
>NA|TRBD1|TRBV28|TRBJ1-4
TGTGCCAGCACCCTCCAGGGGGCTAATGAAAAACTGTTTTTT
CASTLQGANEKLFF
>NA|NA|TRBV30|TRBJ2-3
TGTGCCTGGAGTGTGGCAGTAATAGATACGCAGTATTTT
CAWSVAVIDTQYF
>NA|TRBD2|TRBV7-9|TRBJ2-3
TGTGCCAGCAGCTTCGCGGGGGTAGATACGCAGTATTTT
CASSFAGVDTQYF
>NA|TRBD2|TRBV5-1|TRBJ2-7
TGCGCCAGCAGCCCGGCCGGGCGGGAGGTCGGCGAGCAGTACTTC
CASSPAGREVGEQYF
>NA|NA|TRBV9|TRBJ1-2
TGTGCCAGCAGCGTGTCGGGGTACTATGGCTACACCTTC
CASSVSGYYGYTF
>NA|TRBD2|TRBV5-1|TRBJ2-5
TGCGCCAGCAGCTTGGGGACTAGCGGGAGCTTACAAGAGACCCAGTACTTC
CASSLGTSGSLQETQYF
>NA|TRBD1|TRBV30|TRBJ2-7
TGTGCCTGGAGTGTAATGACGGGACAGGGGGCGGAAGAGCAGTACTTC
CAWSVMTGQGAEEQYF
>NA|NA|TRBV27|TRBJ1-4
TGTGCCAGCAGTAGATCCGGGCCCGGGAGTGAAAAACTGTTTTTT
CASSRSGPGSEKLFF
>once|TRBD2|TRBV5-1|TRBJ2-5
TGCGCCAGCAGCTTTCGGGAGGCGGGGGAGACCCAGTACTTC
CASSFREAGETQYF
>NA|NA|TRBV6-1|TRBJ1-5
TGTGCCAGCAGTAAGCTGGCAGGGCTCGGGCAGCCCCAGCATTTT
CASSKLAGLGQPQHF
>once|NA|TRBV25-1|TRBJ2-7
TGTGCCAGCAGTGAAACTACCACAGGGTATGATGCCTACGAGCAGTACTTC
CASSETTTGYDAYEQYF
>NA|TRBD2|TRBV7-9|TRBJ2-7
TGTGCCAGCAGCCTAGCGGGAGATATCTACGAGCAGTACTTC
CASSLAGDIYEQYF
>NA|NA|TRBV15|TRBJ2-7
TGTGCCACCAGTAGTAGCGTTACCTACGAGCAGTACTTC
CATSSSVTYEQYF
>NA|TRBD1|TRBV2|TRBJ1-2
TGTGCCAGCAGTGATACAGGGGTGATCTATGGCTACACCTTC
CASSDTGVIYGYTF
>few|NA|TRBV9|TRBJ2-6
TGTGCCAGCAGCGTAGCTGGGCTGGGGGCCAACGTCCTGACTTTC
CASSVAGLGANVLTF
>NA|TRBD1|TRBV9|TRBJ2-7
TGTGCCAGCAGACGCCGGGACAGGGTCCACGAGCAGTACTTC
CASRRRDRVHEQYF
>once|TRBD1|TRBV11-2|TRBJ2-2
TGTGCCAGCAGCCCGGGACAGGGCGGTACCGGGGAGCTGTTTTTT
CASSPGQGGTGELFF
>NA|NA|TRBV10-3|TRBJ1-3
TGTGCCATACTCGACAGTCTTTTCTCTGGAAACACCATATATTTT
CAILDSLFSGNTIYF